This T cell receptor beta chain comes out of a study of blood T cell repertoires in COVID-19. Study-level information: Sample material is recorded as cDNA or gDNA derived from T cells, B-cell-depleted T cells, or PBMCs.

All recovered Cohort 3 donors got two negative PCRs, got clearance, or saw symptom resolution. Germline-derived CDR1 and CDR2 are SGHVS and FQNEAQ. J was trimmed by 6 bases and V by 5 bases; bases with no gene match: 10. The CDR3 is made up of 16 amino acids. Only in-frame clones appear in the TCRdb table, and some are missing; sequencing was by immunoSEQ multiplex PCR. The sample lists about 400,000 clones; nearly 90% were seen once. The chain has TRBV7-8 and TRBJ2-7, with 13 bases matching TRBD2. The specimen was PBMCs or T cells enriched from blood (not recorded which). The sequence was obtained from a woman under 40 who had recovered from COVID-19. The CDR3 sequence: CASSPTTSGGSGEQYF. The DNA of the CDR3 is TGTGCCAGCAGCCCGACGACTAGCGGGGGGTCTGGCGAGCAGTACTTC.